The 24 T cell receptor beta chains given below trace back to one sample, sequenced in a study of shared clonotypes between healthy human individuals. Sequencing was performed with immunoSEQ multiplex PCR; in TCRdb, only in-frame clones are kept and a portion is missing. The table lists around 1,900,000 clones, about 93% of them singletons. The naive CD8 subset, CD45RO-negative cells positively selected for CCR7, excluded terminally differentiated effector memory CD45RA+ cells. Material: naive CD8+ T cells from PBMCs. These receptor sequences come from a man younger than 30 in good health. Some clones in this sample may be carry-over from other donors' samples.

The chain carries TRBV15 and TRBJ2-7; D remains ambiguous. The CDR3 loop spans 15 amino acids. Trimming cost V 2 bases and J 0 bases, with 11 bases left between them. From germline, CDR1 is LNHNV and CDR2 YYDKDF (reference sequence). The DNA for the CDR3 is TGTGCCACCAGCAGAAGTGGAAAGAGCTCCTACGAGCAGTACTTC. Amino acid sequence: CATSRSGKSSYEQYF.

This clone was seen once. J is TRBJ2-1 and V is TRBV28; 7 positions match TRBD2. The CDR3 loop spans 15 amino acids. V shed 6 bases and J 2 bases; nucleotides not matched to a gene: 7. The V gene's germline CDR1 is MDHEN and CDR2 SYDVKM. The CDR3, as DNA: TGTGCCAGCAGCCAAGCGGGATACCCCTACAATGAGCAGTTCTTC. It encodes CASSQAGYPYNEQFF.

The chain has TRBV15 and TRBJ1-1, with a tentative D call TRBD1 (5 bases). Per the germline V gene, CDR1 is LNHNV and CDR2 is YYDKDF (reference sequence). V was pared by 0 bases and J by 5 bases, with 22 bases between. The CDR3 consists of 18 residues. CDR3 bases: TGTGCCACCAGCAGAGAATGGGGCAGCCTGTTACGAGGAACTGAAGCTTTCTTT. This encodes CATSREWGSLLRGTEAFF.

The chain joins TRBV7-8 to TRBJ2-5, with a possible D match to TRBD1 (7 bases). The germline V gene has CDR1 SGHVS and CDR2 FQNEAQ. The V gene lost 3 bases and the J gene lost 5 bases, with 19 bases spanning the gap. There are 16 residues in the CDR3. This chain's CDR3 is CASSFLGSGGLETQYF. CDR3 bases: TGTGCCAGCAGCTTCCTAGGATCAGGGGGGCTTGAGACCCAGTACTTC.

This clone was picked up one time. V and J are TRBV15 and TRBJ2-1, with 9 bases lining up with TRBD1. This CDR3 is built from 17 residues. The germline CDR1 and CDR2 sequences are LNHNV and YYDKDF (reference sequence). The V and J ends lost 0 bases and 5 bases, in that order; junction bases with no gene match: 8. The CDR3 DNA follows: TGTGCCACCAGCAGAGATAGTCGGGACAGGGCTCACAATGAGCAGTTCTTC. Amino acid sequence: CATSRDSRDRAHNEQFF.

The chain combines TRBV15 with TRBJ1-2; TRBD1 matches at 8 bases. V lost 2 bases, J lost 0 bases, and 5 bases stayed unmatched. Germline V gene lookup returns CDR1 LNHNV and CDR2 YYDKDF (reference sequence). The CDR3 has 16 residues. CDR3 sequence reads: CATSRHGQGANYGYTF. For the CDR3, the DNA is TGTGCCACCAGCAGACACGGACAGGGAGCTAACTATGGCTACACCTTC.

The chain couples TRBV7-9 to TRBJ1-4, with a weak D call TRBD1 (5 bases). Per the germline V gene, CDR1 is SEHNR and CDR2 is FQNEAQ (reference sequence). The CDR3 loop spans 14 amino acids. Trimming took off 8 bases at V and 2 bases at J, with 12 bases between the two ends. Here the CDR3 reads CASGAGSTNEKLFF. CDR3 DNA: TGTGCCAGCGGAGCAGGGTCTACTAATGAAAAACTGTTTTTT.

The CDR3 nucleotides are TGTGCCAGCAGCCACAACCAAGAGCGTGGAACTGAAGCTTTCTTT. It specifies CASSHNQERGTEAFF. The genes are TRBV9 and TRBJ1-1; D remains ambiguous. V was pared by 4 bases and J by 5 bases, with 18 bases between. The CDR3 sequence is 15 residues long. Germline V CDR1 and CDR2: SGDLS, YYNGEE.

The CDR3 loop is CASSLTEFGNTEAFF. CDR3 DNA: TGTGCCAGCAGCTTAACCGAATTCGGGAACACTGAAGCTTTCTTT. This chain uses TRBV7-9 with TRBJ1-1; D is uncertain. Germline-derived CDR1 and CDR2 are SEHNR and FQNEAQ (reference sequence). V was shortened by 2 bases and J by 1 base, with 11 bases between the two germline ends. CDR3 length equals 15 residues.

This clone was detected only once. The rearrangement uses TRBV15 and TRBJ1-5, with D possibly matching TRBD1 (5 bases). Germline V gene lookup returns CDR1 LNHNV and CDR2 YYDKDF (reference sequence). This CDR3 contains 13 residues. V lost 4 bases and J 6 bases, leaving 10 bases between the germline ends. The DNA of the CDR3 is TGTGCCACCAGCAAACAGGCCGGTCAGCCCCAGCATTTT. Translated, it gives CATSKQAGQPQHF.

V and J are TRBV19 and TRBJ2-1, with a tentative D call TRBD2 (5 bases). CDR1 LNHDA and CDR2 SQIVND come from the germline V gene (reference sequence). The V end lost 6 bases, the J end lost 6 bases, and 12 bases lay between the germline ends. The CDR3 spans 13 residues. The CDR3 loop is CASRSTEGNEQFF. In DNA, the CDR3 is TGTGCCAGTAGGTCGACCGAGGGCAATGAGCAGTTCTTC. The full variable domain, rest sourced from reference TRBV19 and TRBJ2-1, is DGGITQSPKYLFRKEGQNVTLSCEQNLNHDAMYWYRQDPGQGLRLIYYSQIVNDFQKGDIAEGYSVSREKKESFPLTVTSAQKNPTAFYLCASRSTEGNEQFFGPGTRLTVL.

The chain uses TRBV23-1 and TRBJ2-2; 9 positions match TRBD1. TRBV23-1 is noted as an ORF with a role that remains uncertain. After removal of 1 base from V and 6 bases from J, the junction contained 9 bases not matched to a gene. The CDR3 length is 17 residues. DNA of the CDR3: TGCGCCAGCAGTCAATTCCCCGGACAGGGGATCTCCGGGGAGCTGTTTTTT. It is translated as CASSQFPGQGISGELFF.

The chain recombines TRBV29-1 with TRBJ2-1, with D hard to call. The CDR3 length is 12 residues. V dropped 4 bases and J dropped 12 bases, with 16 bases sitting between them. Looked up from germline, CDR1 is SQVTM and CDR2 is ANQGSEA. The CDR3 DNA reads TGCAGCGTTGTGCCCGTTTCAGGACGGCAGTTCTTC. This gives the protein CSVVPVSGRQFF.

The chain has TRBV6-5 and TRBJ1-5, with D unclear. Trimming stripped 0 bases from V and 6 bases from J, with 12 bases between. This CDR3 spans 15 amino acids. Per germline, CDR1 MNHEY and CDR2 SVGAGI. DNA of the CDR3: TGTGCCAGCAGTTACTCTTACAGTCCCCCTCAGCCCCAGCATTTT. It translates to CASSYSYSPPQPQHF.

On this clone: The same CDR3 also results from other DNA sequences found in this sample. The genes are TRBV5-1 and TRBJ1-5; D is unresolved. V lost 0 bases, J lost 0 bases, and 7 bases lay in between. This CDR3 region has 15 residues. Germline V gene lookup returns CDR1 SGHRS and CDR2 YFSETQ. CDR3 loop: CASSLEGYSNQPQHF. The CDR3 region has the DNA TGCGCCAGCAGCTTGGAAGGTTATAGCAATCAGCCCCAGCATTTT.

The V gene is TRBV5-6, the J gene TRBJ1-1; 7 positions match TRBD1. V lost 3 bases and J lost 12; bases outside the gene matches: 5. This CDR3 comprises 11 residues. The germline V gene has CDR1 SGHDT and CDR2 YYEEEE. CDR3 region: CASSSGTDSFF. The CDR3 DNA follows: TGTGCCAGCAGCTCCGGGACAGACTCTTTCTTT.

This chain links TRBV7-3 with TRBJ1-3; D not certain. The CDR3 has 14 amino acids. Deletions cut 5 bases from V and 4 bases from J, with 12 bases between. Germline values: CDR1 SGHTA, CDR2 FQGTGA. The CDR3 loop reads CASSPTGTGNTIYF. The CDR3 DNA reads as TGTGCCAGCAGCCCCACTGGAACCGGAAACACCATATATTTT.

This clone is a singleton in its sample. The chain is built from TRBV27 and TRBJ2-1, with D uncertain. From germline, CDR1 is MNHEY and CDR2 SMNVEV (reference sequence). Trimming pared 0 bases from V and 2 bases from J, leaving 8 bases between. The CDR3 is made up of 15 amino acids. The CDR3 reads CASSLSRLPYNEQFF. The DNA for the CDR3 is TGTGCCAGCAGTTTATCGAGGCTACCCTACAATGAGCAGTTCTTC.

The CDR3: CASSFLFLPTSGVGNEQFF. The CDR3 DNA follows: TGTGCCAGCAGTTTCTTGTTTCTCCCCACATCGGGAGTGGGCAATGAGCAGTTCTTC. The genes are TRBV27 and TRBJ2-1; the D gene is possibly TRBD2 (6 bases). Germline CDR1 MNHEY, CDR2 SMNVEV (reference sequence). V was trimmed by 3 bases and J by 6 bases, leaving 27 bases between them. The CDR3 contains 19 residues.

The V call is TRBV7-9, the J call TRBJ2-5; 11 nucleotides align to TRBD2. CDR3 length equals 19 residues. The germline CDR1 and CDR2 sequences are SEHNR and FQNEAQ (reference sequence). After removal of 3 bases from V and 5 bases from J, the junction contained 17 bases not matched to a gene. CDR3: CASSFLILAGVRSGETQYF. The CDR3 nucleotides read TGTGCCAGCAGCTTCCTAATACTAGCGGGAGTTCGGTCCGGGGAGACCCAGTACTTC.

The V and J genes are TRBV6-5 and TRBJ2-7, with a possible D match to TRBD2 (5 bases). The CDR3 covers 14 residues. Germline V lookup: CDR1 MNHEY, CDR2 SVGAGI. The V end was cut by 4 bases, the J end by 5 bases, with 15 bases between. The CDR3, as DNA: TGTGCCAGCAGTTTTAACGGGGTTGCGGACGAGCAGTACTTC. This codes for CASSFNGVADEQYF.

The J gene is TRBJ2-3, the V gene TRBV5-6, with 10 positions matching TRBD1. Germline V gives CDR1 SGHDT, CDR2 YYEEEE. CDR3 length: 17 amino acids. V was pared by 4 bases and J by 3 bases, with 11 bases of the junction left unmatched. The CDR3 bases are TGTGCCAGCAGCCCCATTCCGGGACAGGGGTTGACAGATACGCAGTATTTT. This sequence encodes CASSPIPGQGLTDTQYF.

Remarks on this clone: This sample also contains other DNA sequences that code for the same CDR3. This chain uses TRBV27 with TRBJ1-5; the D is unclear. From germline, CDR1 is MNHEY and CDR2 SMNVEV (reference sequence). V shed 6 bases and J shed 0 bases, with 6 bases lying between them. The CDR3 runs to 13 residues. The CDR3 sequence: CASRAYSNQPQHF. In DNA, the CDR3 is TGTGCCAGCAGAGCATATAGCAATCAGCCCCAGCATTTT.

Of note for this clone: Within the sample, other DNA sequences also encode this same CDR3. The V gene is TRBV27, the J gene TRBJ1-5, with D unresolved. V was trimmed by 0 bases and J by 0 bases, leaving 6 bases between them. This CDR3 has 15 residues. Germline CDR1 is MNHEY and CDR2 is SMNVEV (reference sequence). The DNA for the CDR3 is TGTGCCAGCAGTTTATCCGCATATAGCAATCAGCCCCAGCATTTT. This gives the protein CASSLSAYSNQPQHF.